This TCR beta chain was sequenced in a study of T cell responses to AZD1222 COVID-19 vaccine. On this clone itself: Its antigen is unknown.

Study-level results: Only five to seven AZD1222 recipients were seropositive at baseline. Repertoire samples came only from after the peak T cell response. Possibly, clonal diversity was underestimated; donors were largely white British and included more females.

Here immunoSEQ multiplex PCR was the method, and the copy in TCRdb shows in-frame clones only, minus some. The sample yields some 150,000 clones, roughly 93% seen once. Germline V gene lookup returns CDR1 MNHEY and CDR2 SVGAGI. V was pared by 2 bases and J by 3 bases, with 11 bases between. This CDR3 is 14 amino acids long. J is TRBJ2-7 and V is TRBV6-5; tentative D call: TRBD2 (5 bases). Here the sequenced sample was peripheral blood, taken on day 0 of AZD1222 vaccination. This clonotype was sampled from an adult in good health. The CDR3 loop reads CASSYQGRDYEQYF. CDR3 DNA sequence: TGTGCCAGCAGTTACCAAGGACGGGACTACGAGCAGTACTTC.